This T cell receptor beta chain was documented in a study of T cell repertoires in cytomegalovirus infection. Study information: CMV epitopes, recently identified HLA-C-restricted and well-studied HLA-B-restricted, were used. It can be stated that public TCR beta signatures indicated CMV infection as well as a matching HLA type. General study points: Accumulated public TCR beta family frequency recognized individuals carrying CMV together with the relevant HLA.

For this clonotype: The antigen is not known.

Germline V gives CDR1 SGHVS, CDR2 FQNEAQ. The length of the CDR3 is 14 residues. The ends were cut back, 1 base at V and 4 bases at J, with 9 bases in the middle. MiXCR was run by TCRdb on the reads, yielding one entry per CDR3 protein. Of 900,000 to 950,000 distinct CDR3 sequences detected, roughly 31% appear once; the ten largest clones hold roughly 13%. The chain has TRBV7-8 and TRBJ2-3; D is uncertain. The sequenced sample was cultured CD8+ T cells from PBMCs, obtained from culture after CMV antigen stimulation. This clonotype was sampled from a human donor in good health (CMV status not recorded). Some clones in this sample may be carry-over from other donors' samples. CDR3 in DNA: TGTGCCAGCAGCTTAGTGGACCCCCCAGATACGCAGTATTTT. Translating it yields CASSLVDPPDTQYF.